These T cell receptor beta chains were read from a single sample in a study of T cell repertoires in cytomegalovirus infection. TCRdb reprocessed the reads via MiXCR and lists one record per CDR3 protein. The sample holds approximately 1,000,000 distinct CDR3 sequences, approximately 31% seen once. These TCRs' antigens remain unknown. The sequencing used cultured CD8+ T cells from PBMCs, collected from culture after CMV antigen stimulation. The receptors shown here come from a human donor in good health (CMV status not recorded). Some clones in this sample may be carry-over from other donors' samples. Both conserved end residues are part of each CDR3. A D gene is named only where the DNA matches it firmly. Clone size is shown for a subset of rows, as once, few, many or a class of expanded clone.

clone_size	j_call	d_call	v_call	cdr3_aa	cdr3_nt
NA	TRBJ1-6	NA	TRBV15	CATSRERENSPLHF	TGTGCCACCAGCAGAGAGAGAGAGAATTCACCCCTCCACTTT
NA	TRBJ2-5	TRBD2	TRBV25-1	CASSTPRRGGQETQYF	TGTGCCAGCAGTACCCCCCGGCGGGGGGGGCAAGAGACCCAGTACTTC
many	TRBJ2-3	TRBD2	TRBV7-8	CASSLDIGGAGTDTQYF	TGTGCCAGCAGCTTAGATATCGGGGGGGCCGGCACAGATACGCAGTATTTT
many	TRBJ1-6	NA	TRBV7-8	CASSSGGPYNSPLHF	TGTGCCAGCTCGTCAGGAGGACCTTATAATTCACCCCTCCACTTT
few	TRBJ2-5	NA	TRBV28	CASSSPRLQDGAETQYF	TGTGCCAGCAGTTCCCCGAGGCTTCAGGATGGGGCAGAGACCCAGTACTTC
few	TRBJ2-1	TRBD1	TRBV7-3	CASSLRQGAFDEQFF	TGTGCCAGCAGCTTAAGACAGGGGGCTTTCGATGAGCAGTTCTTC
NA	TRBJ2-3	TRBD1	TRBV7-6	CASSLTGEAPDTQYF	TGTGCCAGCAGCTTAACAGGGGAAGCCCCAGATACGCAGTATTTT
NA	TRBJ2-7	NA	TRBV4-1	CASSQAGSAYEQYF	TGCGCCAGCAGCCAAGCCGGGTCTGCCTACGAGCAGTACTTC
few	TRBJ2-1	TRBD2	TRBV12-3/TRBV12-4	CASSSRDYLYNEQFF	TGTGCCAGCAGCTCACGGGACTACTTATACAATGAGCAGTTCTTC
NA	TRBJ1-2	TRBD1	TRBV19	CASSYPRTGGNYGYTF	TGTGCCAGTAGCTATCCACGGACAGGGGGGAACTATGGCTACACCTTC
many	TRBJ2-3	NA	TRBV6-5	CASSYSGDTDTQYF	TGTGCCAGCAGTTACTCGGGTGACACAGATACGCAGTATTTT
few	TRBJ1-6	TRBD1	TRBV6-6	CASSYSTGSDSPLHF	TGTGCCAGCAGTTACTCGACAGGGAGTGATTCACCCCTCCACTTT
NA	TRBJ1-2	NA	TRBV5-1	CASSLGGDWPGGYTF	TGCGCCAGCAGCTTGGGAGGAGATTGGCCGGGGGGCTACACCTTC
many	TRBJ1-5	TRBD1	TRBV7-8	CASSSPGQTTSRGNQPQHF	TGTGCCAGCAGCTCCCCGGGACAGACAACATCGCGGGGCAATCAGCCCCAGCATTTT
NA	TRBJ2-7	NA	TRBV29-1	CSAGQYDEQYF	TGCAGCGCAGGACAGTACGACGAGCAGTACTTC
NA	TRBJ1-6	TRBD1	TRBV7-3	CASSSRDRAYSPLHF	TGTGCCAGCAGCTCCCGGGACAGGGCTTATTCACCCCTCCACTTT
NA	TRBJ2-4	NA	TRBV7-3	CASSQNTDARNIQYF	TGTGCCAGCAGTCAAAACACTGACGCCCGGAACATTCAGTACTTC
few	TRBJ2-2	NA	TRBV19	CASSVHTGELFF	TGTGCCAGTAGTGTCCACACCGGGGAGCTGTTTTTT
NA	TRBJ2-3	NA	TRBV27	CASSLWGGTTDTQYF	TGTGCCAGCAGTTTATGGGGCGGGACCACAGATACGCAGTATTTT
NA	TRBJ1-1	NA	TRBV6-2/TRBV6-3	CASSYTFEGTEAFF	TGTGCCAGCAGTTACACCTTCGAAGGCACTGAAGCTTTCTTT
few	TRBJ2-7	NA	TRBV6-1	CASSNQGLRYEQYF	TGTGCCAGCAGCAATCAGGGGCTACGATACGAGCAGTACTTC
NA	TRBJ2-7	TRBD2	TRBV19	CATLGTSGTYSYEQYF	TGTGCCACCCTGGGGACTAGCGGGACCTACTCCTACGAGCAGTACTTC
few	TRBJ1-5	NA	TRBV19	CASSEEFYSNQPQHF	TGTGCCAGTAGTGAGGAGTTCTATAGCAATCAGCCCCAGCATTTT
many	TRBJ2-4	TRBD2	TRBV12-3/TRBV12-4	CASSSGLAGFLNIQYF	TGTGCCAGCAGTTCAGGACTAGCGGGGTTTCTAAACATTCAGTACTTC
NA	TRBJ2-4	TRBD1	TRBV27	CASSTTGNIQYF	TGTGCCAGCAGTACGACAGGGAACATTCAGTACTTC
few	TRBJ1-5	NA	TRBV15	CATSRLKGVNQPQHF	TGTGCCACCAGCAGATTAAAGGGGGTCAATCAGCCCCAGCATTTT
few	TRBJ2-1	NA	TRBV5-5	CASSWLTAGTLFTGGEQFF	TGTGCCAGCAGCTGGCTTACGGCCGGCACTCTCTTTACGGGTGGTGAGCAGTTCTTC
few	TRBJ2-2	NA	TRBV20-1	CSARGEGALGTGELFF	TGCAGTGCTAGAGGGGAAGGGGCCCTGGGGACCGGGGAGCTGTTTTTT
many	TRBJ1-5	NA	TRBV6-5	CASSYGGGNQPQHF	TGTGCCAGCAGTTACGGGGGAGGCAATCAGCCCCAGCATTTT
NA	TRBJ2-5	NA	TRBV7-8	CASANGPLRETQYF	TGTGCCAGCGCTAACGGGCCCCTTAGGGAGACCCAGTACTTC
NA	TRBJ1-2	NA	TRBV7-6	CASSLETEWYGYTF	TGTGCCAGCAGCTTGGAGACAGAGTGGTATGGCTACACCTTC
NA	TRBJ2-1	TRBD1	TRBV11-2	CASSIPGQGPGYNEQFF	TGTGCCAGCAGTATCCCGGGACAGGGGCCGGGGTACAATGAGCAGTTCTTC
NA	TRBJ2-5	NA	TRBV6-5	CASSYSPRAKQETQYF	TGTGCCAGCAGTTACTCGCCGAGGGCAAAACAAGAGACCCAGTACTTC
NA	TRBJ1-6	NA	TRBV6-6	CASSYSGSYAPLHF	TGTGCCAGCAGTTACAGCGGGAGTTACGCACCCCTCCACTTT
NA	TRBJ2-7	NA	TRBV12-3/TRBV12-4	CACSSDSLFYEQYF	TGTGCCTGCAGTTCTGACAGTCTTTTCTACGAGCAGTACTTC